This T cell receptor beta chain is from a study of T cells in Graves' hyperthyroidism and ophthalmopathy. Notes on the study in general: The majority of expanded thyroid clonotypes above 0.001 also appeared in blood. Ophthalmopathy got predicted by the model a median approximately 6 months before its onset.

TCR beta CDR3 regions were amplified from RNA transcripts. First-round RT-PCR of the TCR CDR3 relied on the HTBI primer set. TCRdb reanalysed the multiplex PCR reads using MiXCR and keeps one entry per CDR3 protein. The sample lists roughly 510,000 distinct CDR3 sequences; about 46% were seen once. Those patients with uncontrolled infection, other autoimmune disease, pregnancy or lactation were excluded. Diagnoses used clinical symptoms, serum thyroxine and TRAb, thyroid ultrasound and orbital computed tomography. This clonotype was observed a handful of times. Its specificity is unknown. Germline V gene lookup returns CDR1 KGHDR and CDR2 SFDVKD. This CDR3 is 16 amino acids long. The V end was cut by 7 bases, the J end by 8 bases, with 22 bases between.

The receptor's source is an adult woman with Graves' disease, either hyperthyroidism or ophthalmopathy (not recorded which). The sample taken for sequencing was peripheral blood or thyroid tissue (not recorded which). The chain joins TRBV24-1 to TRBJ1-4; tentatively, D is TRBD1 (6 bases). The CDR3 reads CATRHARNRDEEKLFF. The CDR3 DNA sequence: TGTGCCACCAGGCACGCGAGGAACAGGGATGAAGAAAAACTGTTTTTT.